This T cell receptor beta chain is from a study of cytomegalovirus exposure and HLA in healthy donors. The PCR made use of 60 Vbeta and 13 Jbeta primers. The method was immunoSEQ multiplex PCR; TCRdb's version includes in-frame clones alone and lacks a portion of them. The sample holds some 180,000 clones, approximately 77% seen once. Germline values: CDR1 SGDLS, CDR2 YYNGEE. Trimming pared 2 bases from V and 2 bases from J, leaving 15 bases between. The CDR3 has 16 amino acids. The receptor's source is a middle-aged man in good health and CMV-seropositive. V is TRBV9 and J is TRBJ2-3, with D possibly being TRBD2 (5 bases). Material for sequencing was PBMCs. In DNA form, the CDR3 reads TGTGCCAGCAGCGTTGGAGCTAGCAGAGACACAGATACGCAGTATTTT. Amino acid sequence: CASSVGASRDTDTQYF.